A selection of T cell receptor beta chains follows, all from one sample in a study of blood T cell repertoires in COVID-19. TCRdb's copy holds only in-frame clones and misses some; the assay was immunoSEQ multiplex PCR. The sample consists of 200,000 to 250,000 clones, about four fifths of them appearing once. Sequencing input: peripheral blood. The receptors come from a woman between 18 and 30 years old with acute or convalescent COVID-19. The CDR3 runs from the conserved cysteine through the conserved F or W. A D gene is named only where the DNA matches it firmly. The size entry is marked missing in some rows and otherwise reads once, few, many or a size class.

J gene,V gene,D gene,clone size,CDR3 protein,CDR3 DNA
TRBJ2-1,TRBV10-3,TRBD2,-,CAISLAGGHNEQFF,TGTGCCATCAGTCTAGCGGGAGGTCACAATGAGCAGTTCTTC
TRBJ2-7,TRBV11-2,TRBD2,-,CASSLFGLAIREQYF,TGTGCCAGCAGCTTATTCGGACTAGCGATCCGCGAGCAGTACTTC
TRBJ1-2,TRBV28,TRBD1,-,CASSLPGQGAYGYTF,TGTGCCAGCAGTTTACCTGGACAGGGGGCCTATGGCTACACCTTC
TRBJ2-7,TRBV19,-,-,CASSPSGRDYEQYF,TGTGCCAGTAGTCCCTCGGGCAGGGACTACGAGCAGTACTTC
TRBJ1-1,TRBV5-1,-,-,CASSLVGAREAFF,TGCGCCAGCAGCTTGGTGGGCGCCAGGGAAGCTTTCTTT
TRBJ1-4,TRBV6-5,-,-,CASSSGLYSADEKLFF,TGTGCCAGCAGTTCGGGACTATATTCCGCTGATGAAAAACTGTTTTTT
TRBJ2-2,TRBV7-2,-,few,CASSLGRGTGELFF,TGTGCCAGCAGCTTAGGTCGGGGCACCGGGGAGCTGTTTTTT
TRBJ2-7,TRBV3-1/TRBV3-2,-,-,CASSQRMAGGLEQYF,TGTGCCAGCAGCCAGCGAATGGCGGGCGGTCTCGAGCAGTACTTC
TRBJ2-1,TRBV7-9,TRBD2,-,CASSHGLAGVRMGNEQFF,TGTGCCAGCAGCCATGGACTAGCGGGAGTGCGGATGGGAAATGAGCAGTTCTTC
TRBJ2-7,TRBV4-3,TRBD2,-,CASSQLAGTYEQYF,TGCGCCAGCAGCCAACTAGCGGGTACCTACGAGCAGTACTTC
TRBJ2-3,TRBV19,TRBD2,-,CASSIGYFSGSTDTQYF,TGTGCCAGTAGTATAGGGTATTTTAGCGGGAGCACAGATACGCAGTATTTT
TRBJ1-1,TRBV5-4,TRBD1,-,CASSWGWAGGINTEAFF,TGTGCCAGCAGCTGGGGATGGGCAGGGGGCATAAACACTGAAGCTTTCTTT
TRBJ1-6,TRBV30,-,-,CAWSVWQGGSYNSPLHF,TGTGCCTGGAGTGTCTGGCAGGGAGGTTCCTATAATTCACCCCTCCACTTT
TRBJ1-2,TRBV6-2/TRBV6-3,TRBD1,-,CASSYRDRDGYTF,TGTGCCAGCAGTTACCGGGACAGGGATGGCTACACCTTC
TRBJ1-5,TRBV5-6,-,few,CASSLAGINQPQHF,TGTGCCAGCAGCTTGGCAGGCATCAATCAGCCCCAGCATTTT
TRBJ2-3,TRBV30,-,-,CAWSRSTGLSTDTQYF,TGTGCCTGGAGCCGATCGACAGGCCTCTCCACAGATACGCAGTATTTT
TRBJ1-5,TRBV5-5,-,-,CASGAGYGNQPQHF,TGTGCCAGCGGAGCAGGGTATGGCAATCAGCCCCAGCATTTT